This T cell receptor beta chain derives from a study of CD8 T cells in ankylosing spondylitis. In making TCR beta libraries, quantitative 5'-RACE with molecular barcodes was used. Using its own MiXCR run on the 5' RACE reads, TCRdb lists one record per CDR3 protein. Found here are about 360,000 distinct CDR3 sequences, 20% to 25% of them singletons; the top ten hold 10% to 15%. Germline assignment: CDR1 DFQATT and CDR2 SNEGSKA (reference sequence). Trimming took 6 bases from V and 5 from J, leaving 22 bases between them. The CDR3 is made up of 15 amino acids. The sequenced sample was blood, either unsorted or a sorted T cell fraction (not recorded which). The TCR comes from a male donor with ankylosing spondylitis or in good health (not recorded which). The chain joins TRBV20-1 to TRBJ2-5, with D possibly matching TRBD2 (6 bases). The CDR3 loop reads CSARRGSALGETQYF. Here the CDR3 DNA reads TGCAGTGCCAGGCGGGGCAGTGCTTTGGGGGAGACCCAGTACTTC.